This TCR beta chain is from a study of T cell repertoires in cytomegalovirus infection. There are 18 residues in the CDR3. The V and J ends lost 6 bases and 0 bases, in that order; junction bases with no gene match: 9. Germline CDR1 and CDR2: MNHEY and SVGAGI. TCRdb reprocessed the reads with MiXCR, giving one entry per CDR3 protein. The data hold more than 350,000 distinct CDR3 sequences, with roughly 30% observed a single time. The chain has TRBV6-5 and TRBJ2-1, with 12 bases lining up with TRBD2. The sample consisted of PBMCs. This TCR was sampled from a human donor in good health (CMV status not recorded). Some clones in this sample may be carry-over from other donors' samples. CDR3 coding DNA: TGTGCCAGCAGCCCCGGACTAGCGGGGAAAAGCTCCTACAATGAGCAGTTCTTC. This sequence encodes CASSPGLAGKSSYNEQFF.